This record looks at one T cell receptor beta chain sequence and its context. This sample is drawn from a study of blood T cell repertoires in COVID-19. Study summary: Sample material is recorded as cDNA or gDNA derived from T cells, B-cell-depleted T cells, or PBMCs.

CDR3 length equals 14 residues. The V and J ends lost 3 bases and 7 bases, in that order; junction bases with no gene match: 8. Germline lookup yields CDR1 SNHLY and CDR2 FYNNEI. The assay was immunoSEQ multiplex PCR, and TCRdb's table has in-frame clones only and misses some. The sample holds about 330,000 clones, 70% to 90% seen once. The V and J genes are TRBV2 and TRBJ2-7; TRBD1 matches at 8 bases. Sequenced: PBMCs or T cells enriched from blood (not recorded which). The sequence was collected from a woman aged 30 to 39 who had recovered from COVID-19. In DNA form, the CDR3 reads TGTGCCAGCAGTGAGGGACAGGACCTGAGGGAGCAGTACTTC. Its translation: CASSEGQDLREQYF.